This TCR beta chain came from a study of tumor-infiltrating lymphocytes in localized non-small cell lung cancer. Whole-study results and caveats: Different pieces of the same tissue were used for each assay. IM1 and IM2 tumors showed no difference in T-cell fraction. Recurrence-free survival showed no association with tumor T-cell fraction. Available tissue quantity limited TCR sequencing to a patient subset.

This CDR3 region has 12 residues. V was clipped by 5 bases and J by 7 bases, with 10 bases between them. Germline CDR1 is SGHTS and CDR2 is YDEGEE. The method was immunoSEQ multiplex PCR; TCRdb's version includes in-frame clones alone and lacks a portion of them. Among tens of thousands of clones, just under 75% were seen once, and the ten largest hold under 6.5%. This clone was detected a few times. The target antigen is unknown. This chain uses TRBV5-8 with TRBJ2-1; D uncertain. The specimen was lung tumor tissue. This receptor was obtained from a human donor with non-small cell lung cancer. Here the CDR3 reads CASRTGWNEQFF. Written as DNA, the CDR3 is TGTGCCAGCAGGACGGGCTGGAATGAGCAGTTCTTC.